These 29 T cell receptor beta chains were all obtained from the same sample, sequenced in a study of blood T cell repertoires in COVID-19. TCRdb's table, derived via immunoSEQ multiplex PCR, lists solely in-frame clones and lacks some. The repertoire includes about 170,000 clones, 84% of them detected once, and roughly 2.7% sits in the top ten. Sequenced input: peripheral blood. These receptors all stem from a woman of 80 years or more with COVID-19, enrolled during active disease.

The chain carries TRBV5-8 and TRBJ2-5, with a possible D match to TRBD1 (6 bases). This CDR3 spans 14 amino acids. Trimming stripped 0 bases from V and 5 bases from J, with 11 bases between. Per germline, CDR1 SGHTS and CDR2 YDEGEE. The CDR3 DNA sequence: TGTGCCAGCAGCTTGGGACAGGACTTTGAGACCCAGTACTTC. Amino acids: CASSLGQDFETQYF. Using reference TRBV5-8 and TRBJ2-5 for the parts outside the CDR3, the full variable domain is EAGVTQSPTHLIKTRGQQATLRCSPISGHTSVYWYQQALGLGLQFLLWYDEGEERNRGNFPPRFSGRQFPNYSSELNVNALELEDSALYLCASSLGQDFETQYFGPGTRLLVL.

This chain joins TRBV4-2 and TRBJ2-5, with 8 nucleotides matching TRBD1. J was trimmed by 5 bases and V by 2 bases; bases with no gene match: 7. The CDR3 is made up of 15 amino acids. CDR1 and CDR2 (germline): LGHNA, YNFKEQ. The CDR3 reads CASSQPDRGRETQYF. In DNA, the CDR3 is TGTGCCAGCAGCCAACCCGACAGGGGCCGGGAGACCCAGTACTTC.

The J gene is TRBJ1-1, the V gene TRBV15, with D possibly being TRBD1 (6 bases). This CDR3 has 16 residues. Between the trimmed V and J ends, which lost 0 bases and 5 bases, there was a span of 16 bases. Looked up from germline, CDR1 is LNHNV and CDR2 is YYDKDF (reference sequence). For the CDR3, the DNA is TGTGCCACCAGCAGAGATCGGCGGGGGCGGTCAACTGAAGCTTTCTTT. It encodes CATSRDRRGRSTEAFF. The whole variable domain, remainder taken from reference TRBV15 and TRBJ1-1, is DAMVIQNPRYQVTQFGKPVTLSCSQTLNHNVMYWYQQKSSQAPKLLFHYYDKDFNNEADTPDNFQSRRPNTSFCFLDIRSPGLGDTAMYLCATSRDRRGRSTEAFFGQGTRLTVV.

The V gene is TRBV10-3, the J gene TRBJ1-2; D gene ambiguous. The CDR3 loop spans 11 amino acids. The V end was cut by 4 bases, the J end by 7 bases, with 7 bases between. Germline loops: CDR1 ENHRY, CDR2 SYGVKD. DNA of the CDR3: TGTGCCATCAGTGCCGGTCTTGGCTACACCTTC. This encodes CAISAGLGYTF.

The CDR3 protein is CASARDSVTDTQYF. The CDR3 nucleotides read TGTGCCAGCGCCCGGGACAGCGTCACAGATACGCAGTATTTT. The rearrangement links TRBV18 to TRBJ2-3, with TRBD1 matching over 7 bases. The V segment lost 8 bases and the J segment 2 bases; nucleotides outside the gene matches: 7. Per the germline V gene, CDR1 is KGHSH and CDR2 is LQKENI. This CDR3 is built from 14 residues.

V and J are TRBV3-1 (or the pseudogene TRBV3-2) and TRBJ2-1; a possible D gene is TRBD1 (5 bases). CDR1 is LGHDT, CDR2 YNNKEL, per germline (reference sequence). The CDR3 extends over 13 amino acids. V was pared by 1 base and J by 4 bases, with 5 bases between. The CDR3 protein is CASSQGQYNEQFF. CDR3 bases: TGTGCCAGCAGCCAAGGACAGTACAATGAGCAGTTCTTC.

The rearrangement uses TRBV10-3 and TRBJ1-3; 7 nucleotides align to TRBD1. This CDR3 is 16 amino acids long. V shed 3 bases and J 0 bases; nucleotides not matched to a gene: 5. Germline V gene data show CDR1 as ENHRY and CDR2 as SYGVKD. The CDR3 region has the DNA TGTGCCATCAGTGATAGGGGGCTCAGCTCTGGAAACACCATATATTTT. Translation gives CAISDRGLSSGNTIYF.

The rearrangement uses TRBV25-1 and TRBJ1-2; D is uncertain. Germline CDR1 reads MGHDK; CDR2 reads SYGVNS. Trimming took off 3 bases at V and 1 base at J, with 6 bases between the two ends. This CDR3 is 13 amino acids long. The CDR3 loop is CASSEAVNYGYTF. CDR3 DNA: TGTGCCAGCAGTGAGGCGGTTAACTATGGCTACACCTTC.

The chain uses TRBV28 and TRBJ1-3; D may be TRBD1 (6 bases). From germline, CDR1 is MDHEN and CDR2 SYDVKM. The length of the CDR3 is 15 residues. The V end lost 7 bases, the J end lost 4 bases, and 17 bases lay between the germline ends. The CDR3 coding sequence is TGTGCCAGCAACCCGGGGGGGGCGCGGGGAAACACCATATATTTT. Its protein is CASNPGGARGNTIYF.

CDR3 sequence (DNA): TGTGCCAGCAGTAAGACTTGGAGCAATGAGCAGTTCTTC. Protein product: CASSKTWSNEQFF. The chain couples TRBV27 to TRBJ2-1; D is unresolved. Trimming removed 5 bases from V and 6 bases from J, with 11 bases in between. This CDR3 comprises 13 residues. From germline, CDR1 is MNHEY and CDR2 SMNVEV (reference sequence).

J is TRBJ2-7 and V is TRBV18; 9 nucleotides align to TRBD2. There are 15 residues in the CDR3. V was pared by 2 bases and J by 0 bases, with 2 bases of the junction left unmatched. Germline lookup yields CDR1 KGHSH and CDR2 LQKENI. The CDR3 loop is CASSPASGNSYEQYF. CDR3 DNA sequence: TGTGCCAGCTCACCAGCTAGCGGGAACTCCTACGAGCAGTACTTC.

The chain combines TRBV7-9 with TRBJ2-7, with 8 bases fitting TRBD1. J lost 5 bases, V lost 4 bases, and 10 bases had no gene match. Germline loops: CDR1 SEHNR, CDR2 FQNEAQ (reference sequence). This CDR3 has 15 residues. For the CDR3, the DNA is TGTGCCAGCAGCTCACCTCCCGGACAGGGCGACGAGCAGTACTTC. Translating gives CASSSPPGQGDEQYF.

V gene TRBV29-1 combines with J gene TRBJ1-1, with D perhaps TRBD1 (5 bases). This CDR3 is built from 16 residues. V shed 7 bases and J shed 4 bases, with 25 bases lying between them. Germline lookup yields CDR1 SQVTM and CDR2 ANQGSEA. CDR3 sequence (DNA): TGCAGCGCCAAATTGGCCTTAGGGGTACGAGGCACTGAAGCTTTCTTT. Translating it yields CSAKLALGVRGTEAFF.

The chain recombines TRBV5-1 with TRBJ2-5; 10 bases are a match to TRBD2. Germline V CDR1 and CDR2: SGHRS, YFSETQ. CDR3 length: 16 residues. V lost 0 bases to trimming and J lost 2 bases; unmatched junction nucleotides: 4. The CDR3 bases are TGCGCCAGCAGCTTGGGACTACTAGCGGGACAAGAGACCCAGTACTTC. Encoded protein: CASSLGLLAGQETQYF.

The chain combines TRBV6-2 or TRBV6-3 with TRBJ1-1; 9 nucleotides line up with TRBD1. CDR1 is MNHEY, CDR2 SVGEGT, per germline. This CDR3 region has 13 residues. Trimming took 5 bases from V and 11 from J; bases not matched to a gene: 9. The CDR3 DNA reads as TGTGCCAGCAGTGCCCCGGACAGGGGTTTGGCTTTCTTT. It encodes CASSAPDRGLAFF.

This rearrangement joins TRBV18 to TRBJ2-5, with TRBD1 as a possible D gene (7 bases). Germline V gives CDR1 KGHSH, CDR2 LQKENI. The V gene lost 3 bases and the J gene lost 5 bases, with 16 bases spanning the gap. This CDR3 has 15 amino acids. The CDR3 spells CASSPFQGGVETQYF. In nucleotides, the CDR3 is TGTGCCAGCTCACCGTTTCAGGGGGGAGTGGAGACCCAGTACTTC.

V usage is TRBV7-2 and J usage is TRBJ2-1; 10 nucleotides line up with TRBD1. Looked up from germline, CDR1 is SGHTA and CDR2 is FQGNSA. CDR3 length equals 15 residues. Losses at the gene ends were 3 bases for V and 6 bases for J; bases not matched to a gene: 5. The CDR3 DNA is TGTGCCAGCAGCTTCGGACAGGGGGACATCAATGAGCAGTTCTTC. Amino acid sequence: CASSFGQGDINEQFF.

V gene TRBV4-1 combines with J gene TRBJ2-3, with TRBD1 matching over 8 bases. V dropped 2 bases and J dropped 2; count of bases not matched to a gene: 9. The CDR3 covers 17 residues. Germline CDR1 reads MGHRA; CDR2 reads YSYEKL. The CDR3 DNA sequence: TGCGCCAGCAGCCAACTCGGGACAGGAGGATTCACAGATACGCAGTATTTT. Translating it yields CASSQLGTGGFTDTQYF.

DNA for the CDR3: TGTGCCAGCAGCTTACAGGGTCGGGGAGGTGAGCAGTTCTTC. It specifies CASSLQGRGGEQFF. V usage is TRBV7-3 and J usage is TRBJ2-1, with a possible D match to TRBD2 (6 bases). This CDR3 has 14 residues. CDR1 is SGHTA, CDR2 FQGTGA, per germline. V was cut by 2 bases and J by 9 bases, with 14 bases left in between.

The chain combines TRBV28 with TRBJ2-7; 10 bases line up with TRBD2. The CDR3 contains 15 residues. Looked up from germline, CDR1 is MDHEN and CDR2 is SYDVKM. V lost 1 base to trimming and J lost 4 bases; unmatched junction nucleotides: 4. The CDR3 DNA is TGTGCCAGCAGTTTATTGACTAGCGGGCAATACGAGCAGTACTTC. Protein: CASSLLTSGQYEQYF.

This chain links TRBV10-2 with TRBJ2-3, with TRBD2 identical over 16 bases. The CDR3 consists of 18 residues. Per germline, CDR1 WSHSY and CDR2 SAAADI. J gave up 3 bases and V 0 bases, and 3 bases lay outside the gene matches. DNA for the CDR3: TGCGCCAGCAGTGAGTCGGGGACTAGCGGGGGGGCAACAGATACGCAGTATTTT. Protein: CASSESGTSGGATDTQYF.

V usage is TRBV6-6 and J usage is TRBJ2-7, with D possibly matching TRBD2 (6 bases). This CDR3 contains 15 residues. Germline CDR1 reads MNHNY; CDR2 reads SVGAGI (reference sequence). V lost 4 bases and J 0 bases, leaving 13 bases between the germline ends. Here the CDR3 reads CASSSPWGVSYEQYF. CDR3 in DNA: TGTGCCAGCAGTTCCCCCTGGGGGGTCTCCTACGAGCAGTACTTC.

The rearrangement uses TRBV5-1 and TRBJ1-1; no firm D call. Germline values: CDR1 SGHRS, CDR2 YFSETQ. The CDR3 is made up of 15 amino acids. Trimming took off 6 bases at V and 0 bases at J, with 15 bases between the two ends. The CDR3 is CASTRSGVLNTEAFF. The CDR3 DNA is TGCGCCAGCACCCGATCCGGGGTTTTGAACACTGAAGCTTTCTTT.

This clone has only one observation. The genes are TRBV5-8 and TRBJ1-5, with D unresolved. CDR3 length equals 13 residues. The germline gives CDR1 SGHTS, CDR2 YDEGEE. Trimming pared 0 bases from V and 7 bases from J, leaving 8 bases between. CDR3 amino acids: CASSLAWQQPQHF. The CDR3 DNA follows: TGTGCCAGCAGCTTGGCCTGGCAGCAGCCCCAGCATTTT.

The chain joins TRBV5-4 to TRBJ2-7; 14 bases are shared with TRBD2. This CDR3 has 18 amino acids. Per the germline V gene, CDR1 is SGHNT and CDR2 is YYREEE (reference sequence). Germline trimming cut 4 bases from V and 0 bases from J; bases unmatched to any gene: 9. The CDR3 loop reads CASSKTGTSGGYSYEQYF. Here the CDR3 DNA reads TGTGCCAGCAGCAAAACCGGGACTAGCGGGGGATACTCCTACGAGCAGTACTTC.

CDR3 region: CASSQEGTGGSGANVLTF. The DNA of the CDR3 is TGCGCCAGCAGCCAAGAAGGGACAGGGGGTTCTGGGGCCAACGTCCTGACTTTC. This chain links TRBV4-1 with TRBJ2-6; 11 bases align to TRBD1. There are 18 residues in the CDR3. The germline V gene encodes CDR1 MGHRA and CDR2 YSYEKL. J lost 1 base, V lost 0 bases, and 2 bases had no gene match.

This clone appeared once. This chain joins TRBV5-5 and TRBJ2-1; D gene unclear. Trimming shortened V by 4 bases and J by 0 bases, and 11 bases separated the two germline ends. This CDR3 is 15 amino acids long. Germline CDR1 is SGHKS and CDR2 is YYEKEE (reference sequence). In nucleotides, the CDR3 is TGTGCCAGCAGCGTGCGGCCTAGCTCCTACAATGAGCAGTTCTTC. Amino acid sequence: CASSVRPSSYNEQFF.

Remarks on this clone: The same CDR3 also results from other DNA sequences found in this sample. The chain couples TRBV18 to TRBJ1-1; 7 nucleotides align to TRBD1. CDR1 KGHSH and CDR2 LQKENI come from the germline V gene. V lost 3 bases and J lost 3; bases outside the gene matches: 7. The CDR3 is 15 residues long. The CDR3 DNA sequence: TGTGCCAGCTCACCTCTAGGGGGCTTAGACACTGAAGCTTTCTTT. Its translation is CASSPLGGLDTEAFF.

The CDR3 DNA reads TGTGCCAGAGAGAAGGACAGGGCCTACGAGCAGTACTTC. Translating it yields CAREKDRAYEQYF. J is TRBJ2-7 and V is TRBV27; 8 nucleotides match TRBD1. The CDR3 totals 13 residues. The V segment lost 9 bases and the J segment 2 bases; nucleotides outside the gene matches: 6. The germline gives CDR1 MNHEY, CDR2 SMNVEV (reference sequence).